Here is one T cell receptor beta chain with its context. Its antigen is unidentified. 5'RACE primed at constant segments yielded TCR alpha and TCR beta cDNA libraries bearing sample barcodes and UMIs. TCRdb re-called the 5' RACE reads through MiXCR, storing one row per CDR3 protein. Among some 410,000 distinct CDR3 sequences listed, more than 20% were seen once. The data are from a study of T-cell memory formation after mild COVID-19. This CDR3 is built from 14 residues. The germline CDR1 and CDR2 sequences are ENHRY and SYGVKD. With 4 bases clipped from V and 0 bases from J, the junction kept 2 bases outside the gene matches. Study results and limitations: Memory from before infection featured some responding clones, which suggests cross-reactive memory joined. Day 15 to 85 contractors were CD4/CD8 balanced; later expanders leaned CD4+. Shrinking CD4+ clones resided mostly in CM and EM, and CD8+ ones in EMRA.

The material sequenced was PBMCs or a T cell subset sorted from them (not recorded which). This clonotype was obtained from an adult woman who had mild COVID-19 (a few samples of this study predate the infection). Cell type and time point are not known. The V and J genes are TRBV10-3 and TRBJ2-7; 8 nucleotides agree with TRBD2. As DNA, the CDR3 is TGTGCCATCAGTGCGGGGGGGGACTCCTACGAGCAGTACTTC. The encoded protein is CAISAGGDSYEQYF.